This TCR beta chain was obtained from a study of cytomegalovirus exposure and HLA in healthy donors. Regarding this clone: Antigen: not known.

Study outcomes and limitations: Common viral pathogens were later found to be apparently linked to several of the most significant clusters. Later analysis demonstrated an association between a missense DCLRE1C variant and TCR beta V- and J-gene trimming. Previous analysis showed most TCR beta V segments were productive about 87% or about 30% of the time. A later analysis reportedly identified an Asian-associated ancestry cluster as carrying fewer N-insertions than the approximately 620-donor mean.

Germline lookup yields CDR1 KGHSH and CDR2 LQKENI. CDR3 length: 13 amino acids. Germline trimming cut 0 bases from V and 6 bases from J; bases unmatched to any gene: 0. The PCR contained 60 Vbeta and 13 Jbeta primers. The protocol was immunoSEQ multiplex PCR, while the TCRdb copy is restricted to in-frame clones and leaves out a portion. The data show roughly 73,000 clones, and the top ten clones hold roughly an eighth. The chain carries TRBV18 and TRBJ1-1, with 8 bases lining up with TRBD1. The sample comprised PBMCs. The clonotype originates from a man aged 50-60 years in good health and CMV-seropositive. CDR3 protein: CASSPPDRAEAFF. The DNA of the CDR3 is TGTGCCAGCTCACCACCGGACAGGGCTGAAGCTTTCTTT.